Sequencing of this TCR beta chain was carried out in a study of cytomegalovirus exposure and HLA in healthy donors (dated by TCRdb to about 2017). With respect to the entire study: An earlier analysis of a few hundred of the donors reported under 300 Gb of sequence data and 95 million to 120 million unique TCR beta sequences obtained from approximately 180 million T cells. Class I and class II HLA loci were covered by the typing at four-digit resolution. The study aimed to test whether signatures of past pathogen exposure could be identified by cataloging public T cell receptors. About 300 gigabases of sequencing data and 70 million to 95 million unique TCR sequences made up an early release that covered roughly 670 HLA-typed donors. In an earlier analysis of a few hundred of the donors, high-throughput TCR beta sequencing was used to judge whether each TCR beta V gene segment behaved as functional or pseudogenic. Among 398 genotyped donors of the cohort, an average of approximately 230,000 unique TCR beta nucleotide sequences were sequenced per donor, 15% to 20% of them non-productive. High-throughput TCR immunosequencing, statistical association of individual TCRs with disease status, and machine learning were combined to predict cytomegalovirus infection status. Along with the approximately 650-subject first cohort, a separate validation cohort of over a hundred different subjects was used. Every discovery cohort repertoire had been produced on one sequencing platform. The later analysis used no new phenotypic data to find candidate immune exposures, relying instead on TCR beta sequences and their occurrence across donors. Typing coverage differed by locus: A, B, C, DRB1 and DQB1 were typed in about 629-640 donors, DQA1 in 500 to 550, DPA1 in some 600, and DPB1 in 450 to 490. Genome-wide SNP genotypes for about 65% of the 666 donors were used in a later genetic analysis, which treated that subset as a discovery cohort. The study profiled the T cell repertoires of hundreds of subjects by immunosequencing and related them to cytomegalovirus serostatus. A later analysis re-analyzed previously published TCR beta repertoires from approximately 700 donors and added high-resolution HLA genotyping to study TCR occurrence patterns. Alongside the repertoire data, information on donor age, sex, ethnicity and CMV serostatus was compiled. Several DR-DQ haplotypes were handled as single units for association and clustering because linkage in the cohort was strong. Of the roughly 400 genotyped donors, about 80% fell in the genetic ancestry cluster associated with self-reported Caucasian donors. Overall study outcomes, separate from this receptor: The earlier analysis of about 600 of the donors excluded approximately 17 rarely observed V segments, including chromosome 9 orphons, because counts were too low. Linkage disequilibrium might explain the correlated functional status among segregating V segments, but an unknown experimental factor could not be ruled out. In the study, about 150 TCR beta chains were listed as associated with cytomegalovirus. A cluster of highly shared sequence variants was judged likely to be a technical artifact of the sequencing pipeline. In a later analysis, 16,951 TCR beta sequences were associated with specific HLA alleles at a false discovery rate of 0.05. In vitro tests confirmed that a few of the cytomegalovirus-associated TCR beta chains recognize cytomegalovirus antigens. Some IMGT-functional V segments, including TRBV6-2 and TRBV6-3, could not be told apart with the 87-base-pair reads, so those segments were excluded. This cohort had only TCR beta chains sequenced, and the lack of alpha or paired-chain data limited which features could be detected. Across donors, most TCR sequences were observed very rarely, whereas some public TCRs were present in many individuals. According to a later analysis, most CMV-associated TCR beta chains appeared to be HLA-restricted, and the HLA associations seemed to be driven largely by CMV exposure. According to a later genetic analysis, donors in an Asian-associated ancestry cluster had fewer N-insertions in productive TCRs than the approximately 650-donor mean. Cytomegalovirus status was reported to be diagnosed by the classifier with high specificity and sensitivity in both the original and validation cohorts. Broadly in line with IMGT annotations, most TCR beta V segments showed up in productive rearrangements about 87% or about 30% of the time in an earlier analysis of under 700 of the donors. The authors suggested that the approach could potentially be generalized to other disease states and immunological phenotypes. According to a later analysis, parvovirus B19, influenza, CMV and Epstein-Barr virus appeared linked to several top co-occurrence clusters. Sequencing depth was assumed to be roughly uniform across donors in the presence/absence analyses, though that assumption may not hold. A further reported finding was that TCR beta sequences accurately predicted the HLA-A and HLA-B alleles for most subjects in the first cohort. An association between a missense DCLRE1C variant and V-gene and J-gene trimming of TCR beta chains was found in a later genetic analysis and replicated in an independent cohort. In a later analysis, TCR association rates were found to vary across HLA loci, with the most associated TCRs seen for DRB1 alleles and the fewest for HLA-C alleles. CMV serostatus was the only immune exposure information available for the cohort. Because some donors lacked HLA typing at each locus, the association tests relied only on the typed subset. Strong co-occurrence of HLA alleles, especially DR and DQ, made assigning TCR associations to individual alleles difficult. Compared with equally common non-associated chains, HLA-associated TCR beta chains in a later analysis were more clonally expanded and had lower generation probabilities.

Preparation of the library involved the immunoSEQ multiplex PCR assay. A mixture of 60 forward primers for TCR Vbeta segments and 13 reverse primers for TCR Jbeta segments was used in the multiplex PCR. A multiplex PCR assay on genomic DNA amplified the CDR3 region of rearranged TCR beta genes. Amplified TCR beta libraries were sequenced as 87-base-pair reads on the Illumina HiSeq System. Per the original workflow: Across the 670 or so repertoires, a later analysis counted 80 million or so unique TCR beta chains, 8.5 million to 12 million of which were shared by at least two donors. A nearest-neighbor algorithm error-corrected the raw reads and collapsed the reads into unique sequences, merging closely related sequences to remove PCR and sequencing errors. V, D and J gene segments were assigned by aligning CDR3 sequences to IMGT reference sequences. For a sequence to be retained, a match of at least six nucleotides was required to both a V gene segment and a J gene segment. Rearrangements were called productive when the CDR3 lacked stop codons and stayed in frame with V and J; all others were non-productive. CDR3 was defined according to IMGT convention as the region running from the second conserved V-encoded cysteine to the conserved J-encoded phenylalanine. The earlier analysis of 500 to 600 of the donors excluded sequences that lacked an unambiguous match to a single V gene segment. An earlier analysis of 500 to 700 of the donors classified V segments as functional when productive rearrangements were above 56.7% and as segregating when the standard deviation between donors was above 5%. A statistical classification framework was built to diagnose cytomegalovirus status from the catalog of TCR beta chain sequences. A later analysis assigned V and J genes by comparing TCR nucleotide sequences with IMGT/GENE-DB human TR gene sequences. In a later analysis, CDR3 sequences and most-parsimonious VDJ recombination scenarios were assigned using the TCRdist pipeline. In a later analysis, every TCR beta chain was defined by the combination of its CDR3 amino acid sequence and its V-gene family, and reads without a unique V-gene family were dropped. As a way to deal with suspected cross-contamination and a sequencing artifact, a later analysis dropped 450 to 600 nucleotide sequences that were highly shared and had low generation probability. A later analysis calculated a clonal expansion index for each public chain from normalized within-repertoire ranks of inferred template counts. A later analysis computed generation probabilities with a VDJ recombination model fitted to out-of-frame rearrangements, and checked the results against IGoR. In a later analysis, TCR-TCR, TCR-HLA and TCR-CMV co-occurrence was scored with hypergeometric tests, and a repertoire-size bias correction was applied to TCR pairs. A later analysis estimated false discovery rates by permuting HLA or CMV assignments 20 times. A later analysis grouped co-occurring TCRs with DBSCAN, adding TCRdist sequence similarity when clustering within HLA-allele-positive subsets. Repertoires with fewer than 30,000 or more than 120,000 public chains, plus five repertoires with anomalous nucleotide sharing, were excluded from co-occurrence clustering. TCRdb provides this immuneACCESS table in a form limited to in-frame rearrangements. Some clones are lacking; in checked studies, under half of them reflect an unresolved V gene, and why the rest are absent is not known. V and J calls and clone size are as listed in that table; D and trimming were resolved from the DNA. This sample has about 130,000 clones in its table, and more than 65% of those were observed once. 3% of the sample is taken by the ten largest.

Notes on this clone: No cognate antigen has been identified for it. Base qualities are not at hand, and no much larger clone is one base apart.

The CDR3 runs 14 amino acids, cysteine and phenylalanine included. Only CDR3 DNA is held: 42 bases, read in frame from base 1. The germline V end is reduced by 3 bases and the J end by 1 base; junction bases left unmatched: 3. The germline V gene gives CDR1 as SGHRS and CDR2 as YFSETQ. The cohort comprised some 700 healthy bone marrow donors. All cohort members were sampled while nominally healthy, although unrecorded immune exposures were likely present. The donor was CMV seropositive and was included in the group of some 290 seropositive cohort members. Every donor gave a peripheral blood sample, and the peripheral blood mononuclear cells from that sample were used for TCR beta sequencing. The Qiagen DNeasy Blood Extraction Kit was used to extract genomic DNA from the blood cell samples.

Recombination linked TRBV5-1 to TRBJ1-1, with 7 bases matching TRBD1. Sequenced: PBMCs. This receptor was taken from a woman between 18 and 30 years old in good health and CMV-seropositive. The encoded CDR3 is CASSSQGGNTEAFF. The nucleotide sequence reads TGCGCCAGCAGCTCGCAGGGGGGGAACACTGAAGCTTTCTTT.